The 21 T cell receptor beta chains below all came from one sample that was sequenced in a study of blood T cell repertoires in COVID-19. Profiling relied on immunoSEQ multiplex PCR, and the TCRdb table lists in-frame clones only, not all of them. The table has around 300,000 clones, around 86% seen once. Specimen: peripheral blood. The receptors shown here come from a man aged 45 to 65 with acute or convalescent COVID-19.

V usage is TRBV18 and J usage is TRBJ1-2; 7 nucleotides line up with TRBD1. There are 13 residues in the CDR3. CDR1 KGHSH and CDR2 LQKENI come from the germline V gene. The junction had 7 bases not matched to a gene; V was cut back by 4 bases and J by 8 bases. This chain's CDR3 is CASSRSQGEGYTF. Written as DNA, the CDR3 is TGTGCCAGCTCACGATCCCAGGGGGAAGGCTACACCTTC.

V and J are TRBV27 and TRBJ2-7; unclear D gene. V lost 2 bases to trimming and J lost 3 bases, with 11 bases between them. CDR1 and CDR2 (germline): MNHEY, SMNVEV (reference sequence). This CDR3 has 14 amino acids. Here the CDR3 DNA reads TGTGCCAGCAGTTTACGCGACAATTTCTACGAGCAGTACTTC. This sequence encodes CASSLRDNFYEQYF.

This chain links TRBV12-3 or TRBV12-4 with TRBJ2-7; 7 positions agree with TRBD1. Germline trimming cut 5 bases from V and 8 bases from J; bases unmatched to any gene: 9. The CDR3 spans 13 residues. The CDR3 here is CASSPRTGRQQYF. Written as DNA, the CDR3 is TGTGCCAGCAGTCCCCGGACAGGCCGGCAGCAGTACTTC.

The genes are TRBV6-2 or TRBV6-3 and TRBJ1-6, with D perhaps matching TRBD1 (5 bases). V gave up 5 bases and J gave up 0 bases, with 14 bases separating them. Germline V gene data show CDR1 as MNHEY and CDR2 as SVGEGT. The CDR3 spans 17 residues. CDR3 DNA sequence: TGTGCCAGCAGTGGGGGGTGGCACGGCTCCTATAATTCACCCCTCCACTTT. As protein: CASSGGWHGSYNSPLHF.

The table lists this clone with a few counts. The rearrangement joins TRBV3-1 (or the pseudogene TRBV3-2) to TRBJ1-1; D is perhaps TRBD1 (6 bases). The V and J ends lost 1 base and 3 bases respectively, with 12 bases between them. Germline-derived CDR1 and CDR2 are LGHDT and YNNKEL (reference sequence). There are 15 residues in the CDR3. This CDR3 reads CASSQGNRVDTEAFF. In DNA form, the CDR3 reads TGTGCCAGCAGCCAAGGTAACAGGGTGGACACTGAAGCTTTCTTT.

This clone was seen only a few times. The genes are TRBV11-2 and TRBJ1-1, with D unclear. The V end lost 5 bases, the J end lost 10 bases, and 14 bases lay between the germline ends. The CDR3 totals 12 residues. Germline CDR1 SGHAT, CDR2 FQNNGV. Here the CDR3 DNA reads TGTGCCAGCAGCCTAGGGTACCGGGGAGCTTTCTTT. This gives the protein CASSLGYRGAFF.

The rearrangement links TRBV7-3 to TRBJ1-1; D possibly corresponds to TRBD1 (5 bases). The CDR3 length is 15 residues. Germline V lookup: CDR1 SGHTA, CDR2 FQGTGA. Trimming took off 3 bases at V and 4 bases at J, with 15 bases between the two ends. The CDR3 loop reads CASSLSGGGSTEAFF. The CDR3, as DNA: TGTGCCAGCAGCTTGTCCGGGGGAGGGAGCACTGAAGCTTTCTTT.

This chain uses TRBV2 with TRBJ1-4; 10 nucleotides match TRBD1. The length of the CDR3 is 15 residues. Germline CDR1 reads SNHLY; CDR2 reads FYNNEI. V was clipped by 8 bases and J by 0 bases; unmatched bases: 3. CDR3: CASGQGDATNEKLFF. DNA for the CDR3: TGTGCCAGCGGACAGGGGGACGCAACTAATGAAAAACTGTTTTTT.

The rearrangement uses TRBV19 and TRBJ2-7, with D perhaps TRBD1 (6 bases). This CDR3 contains 14 residues. Germline lookup yields CDR1 LNHDA and CDR2 SQIVND (reference sequence). Trimming pared 4 bases from V and 5 bases from J, leaving 15 bases between. CDR3 protein: CASSTLDRPHEQYF. CDR3 sequence (DNA): TGTGCCAGTAGTACCCTAGACAGGCCCCACGAGCAGTACTTC. Variable domain in full (rest from reference TRBV19 and TRBJ2-7): DGGITQSPKYLFRKEGQNVTLSCEQNLNHDAMYWYRQDPGQGLRLIYYSQIVNDFQKGDIAEGYSVSREKKESFPLTVTSAQKNPTAFYLCASSTLDRPHEQYFGPGTRLTVT.

Only one count was recorded for this clone. For the CDR3, the DNA is TGTGCCAGCAGAGAGCCGGGGACAGGCACTGAAGCTTTCTTT. Its translation is CASREPGTGTEAFF. This chain uses TRBV2 with TRBJ1-1, with TRBD1 matching over 8 bases. The CDR3 has 14 residues. V dropped 6 bases and J dropped 4; count of bases not matched to a gene: 7. Germline CDR1 is SNHLY and CDR2 is FYNNEI. The full variable domain, its missing parts supplied by reference TRBV2 and TRBJ1-1, is EPEVTQTPSHQVTQMGQEVILRCVPISNHLYFYWYRQILGQKVEFLVSFYNNEISEKSEIFDDQFSVERPDGSNFTLKIRSTKLEDSAMYFCASREPGTGTEAFFGQGTRLTVV.

V gene TRBV10-1 combines with J gene TRBJ2-7, with TRBD1 identical over 8 bases. The length of the CDR3 is 15 residues. Germline values: CDR1 WNHNN, CDR2 SYGVQD (reference sequence). The junction had 3 bases not matched to a gene; V was cut back by 0 bases and J by 2 bases. CDR3 protein: CASSESGTGTYEQYF. The CDR3 DNA is TGCGCCAGCAGTGAGTCCGGGACAGGCACCTACGAGCAGTACTTC.

This clone appeared a single time. This chain joins TRBV9 and TRBJ1-4; D may be TRBD1 (5 bases). The V gene's germline CDR1 is SGDLS and CDR2 YYNGEE. The CDR3 covers 14 residues. Between the trimmed V and J ends, which lost 4 bases and 4 bases, there was a span of 11 bases. CDR3 region: CASSRGTGNEKLFF. The CDR3, as DNA: TGTGCCAGCAGCCGGGGGACGGGTAATGAAAAACTGTTTTTT.

CDR3 sequence: CASSEGYRGEQYF. The CDR3 bases are TGCGCCAGCAGTGAGGGTTACAGGGGCGAGCAGTACTTC. This chain uses TRBV10-2 with TRBJ2-7, with 7 bases identical to TRBD1. CDR1 is WSHSY and CDR2 is SAAADI in the germline V gene. There are 13 residues in the CDR3. Germline trimming cut 2 bases from V and 6 bases from J; bases unmatched to any gene: 4.

V gene TRBV5-1 combines with J gene TRBJ2-3; the match to TRBD1 covers 10 bases. CDR1 is SGHRS, CDR2 YFSETQ, per germline. J lost 2 bases, V lost 4 bases, and 7 bases had no gene match. The CDR3 is 16 amino acids. The CDR3: CASSLGTGVNTDTQYF. CDR3 nucleotide sequence: TGCGCCAGCAGCCTAGGGACAGGGGTAAACACAGATACGCAGTATTTT.

The J gene is TRBJ1-1, the V gene TRBV11-2; D gene uncertain. V lost 3 bases and J lost 4, with 9 bases in between. Germline values: CDR1 SGHAT, CDR2 FQNNGV. The CDR3 length is 13 residues. The CDR3 coding sequence is TGTGCCAGCAGCTTCTCAGACACCACTGAAGCTTTCTTT. Protein product: CASSFSDTTEAFF.

The chain carries TRBV7-6 and TRBJ2-7; possible D gene TRBD2, 7 bases. The CDR3 consists of 16 residues. Trimming took off 2 bases at V and 2 bases at J, with 16 bases between the two ends. The germline V gene has CDR1 SGHVS and CDR2 FNYEAQ. The CDR3 nucleotides read TGTGCCAGCAGCTTATTGGGGCGGGGGCCGACCTACGAGCAGTACTTC. This sequence encodes CASSLLGRGPTYEQYF.

As regards this clone: Other DNA variants within this sample encode the same CDR3. This chain joins TRBV11-2 and TRBJ1-1; TRBD1 is a possible D gene (5 bases). The V gene's germline CDR1 is SGHAT and CDR2 FQNNGV. This CDR3 is 14 amino acids long. V shed 1 base and J shed 1 base, with 7 bases lying between them. The CDR3 loop is CASSLGQGNTEAFF. CDR3 nucleotides: TGTGCCAGCAGCTTAGGGCAGGGGAACACTGAAGCTTTCTTT.

As concerns this clone: The same CDR3 is also encoded by other DNA sequences in this sample. The chain carries TRBV12-3 or TRBV12-4 and TRBJ2-5, with D tentatively TRBD1 (5 bases). Trimming took off 3 bases at V and 5 bases at J, with 10 bases between the two ends. This CDR3 has 13 amino acids. CDR3 region: CASSFQGGETQYF. DNA of the CDR3: TGTGCCAGCAGTTTCCAGGGTGGGGAGACCCAGTACTTC.

V gene TRBV7-6 combines with J gene TRBJ2-3; maybe TRBD1 (5 bases). This CDR3 region has 16 residues. The V end lost 1 base, the J end lost 0 bases, and 11 bases lay between the germline ends. The germline gives CDR1 SGHVS, CDR2 FNYEAQ. For the CDR3, the DNA is TGTGCCAGCAGCTTAGAGGCAGGGCTAAGCACAGATACGCAGTATTTT. It specifies CASSLEAGLSTDTQYF.

This clone was detected only a few times. The chain carries TRBV6-5 and TRBJ1-5; possibly TRBD1 for D (5 bases). The length of the CDR3 is 13 residues. V was cut by 2 bases and J by 9 bases, with 11 bases left in between. Germline CDR1 MNHEY, CDR2 SVGAGI. CDR3 sequence: CASSYAGGAPQHF. The CDR3 DNA reads TGTGCCAGCAGTTACGCCGGGGGAGCGCCCCAGCATTTT.

This clone was found a few times. This chain uses TRBV7-8 with TRBJ1-3; tentative D call: TRBD1 (6 bases). Per germline, CDR1 SGHVS and CDR2 FQNEAQ. This CDR3 is 14 amino acids long. Trimming removed 1 base at V and 4 bases at J, with 8 bases between. CDR3 amino acids: CASSLERGGNTIYF. The CDR3 DNA reads as TGTGCCAGCAGCTTAGAGAGGGGGGGAAACACCATATATTTT.